The rows below give T cell receptor beta chains drawn from one sample of a study of CD8 T cells in Susac syndrome. TCRdb itself ran the immunoSEQ multiplex PCR reads through MiXCR, one entry per CDR3 protein. The data contain 100,000 to 150,000 distinct CDR3 sequences, 85% to 95% of them singletons. Sequences were obtained from CD8+ T cells from PBMCs. These receptors were obtained from a human donor with multiple sclerosis. CDR3s include the opening cysteine and the closing phenylalanine or tryptophan. The D gene is left open where the match is weak.

J,D,V,DNA,CDR3
TRBJ1-2,-,TRBV9,TGTGCCAGCAGCGCCGGACCGGGACCGAGCTATGGCTACACCTTC,CASSAGPGPSYGYTF
TRBJ2-2,-,TRBV28,TGTGCCAGCACCGCCTGGGGATTGAACACCGGGGAGCTGTTTTTT,CASTAWGLNTGELFF
TRBJ2-5,-,TRBV5-5,TGTGCCAGCAGCTTAGAGGGACCGAGGTACCAAGAGACCCAGTACTTC,CASSLEGPRYQETQYF
TRBJ1-5,-,TRBV6-1,TGTGCCAGCAGCCGACTGGAGAATCAGCCCCAGCATTTT,CASSRLENQPQHF
TRBJ2-2,TRBD2,TRBV27,TGTGCCAGCAAGGGACTAGAGGCCGGGGAGCTGTTTTTT,CASKGLEAGELFF
TRBJ2-3,-,TRBV4-1,TGCGCCAGCAGCGAAGGGCAAGGCACAGATACGCAGTATTTT,CASSEGQGTDTQYF
TRBJ2-7,-,TRBV28,TGTGCCAGCACCCCCCTTAAGATTCGCTCCGAGCAGTACTTC,CASTPLKIRSEQYF
TRBJ2-5,-,TRBV10-3,TGTGCCATCAAAAGGGGGTTCCAAGAGACCCAGTACTTC,CAIKRGFQETQYF
TRBJ2-4,-,TRBV12-5,TGTGCTAGTGGTTTGGCCTCGGGGGCTCCCAAAAACATTCAGTACTTC,CASGLASGAPKNIQYF
TRBJ2-2,TRBD1,TRBV2,TGTGCCAGCAGGCCACCGGGACAGGGGTACGACACCGGGGAGCTGTTTTTT,CASRPPGQGYDTGELFF
TRBJ2-7,-,TRBV5-6,TGTGCCAGCAGCCTCGCTAACTACGAGCAGTACTTC,CASSLANYEQYF
TRBJ1-1,-,TRBV27,TGTGCCAGCAGTTTATCGGTGCATGGGAACACTGAAGCTTTCTTT,CASSLSVHGNTEAFF
TRBJ2-7,TRBD1,TRBV27,TGTGCCAGCAGCATACAGGGGGCCAGGTACGAGCAGTACTTC,CASSIQGARYEQYF